The 20 T cell receptor beta chains given below trace back to one sample, sequenced in a study of identifying expanded T cells in peripheral blood. Assay used: immunoSEQ multiplex PCR; TCRdb lists only in-frame clones, some missing. The data contain some 78,000 clones, over 80% of them singletons. Sequences were obtained from blood. The receptors originated from a person aged 18 to 75 in good health.

The genes are TRBV7-3 and TRBJ2-2; no reliable D call. The CDR3 consists of 14 residues. Germline loops: CDR1 SGHTA, CDR2 FQGTGA. V shed 2 bases and J shed 0 bases, with 4 bases lying between them. CDR3 coding DNA: TGTGCCAGCAGCTTAGGGACGAACACCGGGGAGCTGTTTTTT. Translating it yields CASSLGTNTGELFF.

This sequence joins TRBV18 and TRBJ2-7; 9 positions match TRBD1. The V and J ends lost 2 bases and 2 bases, in that order; junction bases with no gene match: 1. The CDR3 is made up of 14 amino acids. Germline values: CDR1 KGHSH, CDR2 LQKENI. CDR3 nucleotide sequence: TGTGCCAGCTCACCAGGGACAGGGCCCTACGAGCAGTACTTC. It yields the protein CASSPGTGPYEQYF.

The chain uses TRBV9 and TRBJ2-5; possibly TRBD1 for D (6 bases). The V and J ends lost 0 bases and 5 bases respectively, with 14 bases between them. The germline V gene has CDR1 SGDLS and CDR2 YYNGEE. CDR3 length: 15 residues. CDR3 protein: CASSVDNRVSETQYF. The CDR3 DNA reads TGTGCCAGCAGCGTAGACAACAGGGTTAGCGAGACCCAGTACTTC.

This clone was picked up a small number of times. J is TRBJ1-1 and V is TRBV5-1; 7 bases are a match to TRBD1. The CDR3 totals 14 residues. CDR1 is SGHRS, CDR2 YFSETQ, per germline. Trimming removed 7 bases from V and 4 bases from J; junction bases left unmatched: 10. CDR3 region: CASAGGDLGTEAFF. The CDR3 nucleotides read TGCGCCAGCGCAGGGGGAGACTTGGGCACTGAAGCTTTCTTT.

The rearrangement joins TRBV29-1 to TRBJ1-1; D is unclear. This CDR3 spans 12 amino acids. Germline-derived CDR1 and CDR2 are SQVTM and ANQGSEA. V was cut by 3 bases and J by 11 bases, with 16 bases left in between. CDR3 DNA: TGCAGCGTTGAGAGAGGCGTTTTAGAGGCTTTCTTT. This encodes CSVERGVLEAFF.

The chain is built from TRBV2 and TRBJ2-7, with 7 bases that match TRBD1. This CDR3 contains 13 residues. Germline V gene lookup returns CDR1 SNHLY and CDR2 FYNNEI. V dropped 7 bases and J dropped 3; count of bases not matched to a gene: 6. DNA of the CDR3: TGTGCCAGCAATACCGGGACAGACTACGAGCAGTACTTC. This translates into CASNTGTDYEQYF.

The chain couples TRBV6-6 to TRBJ1-3; TRBD1 is a possible D gene (5 bases). This CDR3 is 16 amino acids long. Deletions cut 5 bases from V and 0 bases from J, with 14 bases between. Germline-derived CDR1 and CDR2 are MNHNY and SVGAGI (reference sequence). CDR3 DNA: TGTGCCAGCAGTAAAGGCGAGACAGCCTCTGGAAACACCATATATTTT. As protein: CASSKGETASGNTIYF.

This clone was seen a few times. This chain connects TRBV18 to TRBJ2-5; 8 bases match TRBD1. Germline CDR1 KGHSH, CDR2 LQKENI. The CDR3 spans 16 residues. Unmatched junction bases numbered 10, after V lost 2 bases and J lost 5 bases. The CDR3 here is CASSPNPTGAVETQYF. CDR3 sequence (DNA): TGTGCCAGCTCACCAAATCCGACAGGGGCCGTCGAGACCCAGTACTTC.

This chain joins TRBV7-8 and TRBJ2-2; D may be TRBD2 (5 bases). Germline CDR1 and CDR2: SGHVS and FQNEAQ. Trimming shortened V by 5 bases and J by 6 bases, and 16 bases separated the two germline ends. The CDR3 runs to 15 residues. Written as DNA, the CDR3 is TGTGCCAGCAGCCACCGGGAAGCAGGTTCCGGGGAGCTGTTTTTT. It yields the protein CASSHREAGSGELFF.

The V call is TRBV10-3, the J call TRBJ1-3, with D hard to call. Germline V gene lookup returns CDR1 ENHRY and CDR2 SYGVKD. CDR3 size: 13 residues. The ends were cut back, 11 bases at V and 0 bases at J, with 11 bases in the middle. The CDR3 loop is CAVTDFSGNTIYF. The CDR3 DNA reads TGTGCCGTAACAGATTTCTCTGGAAACACCATATATTTT.

This rearrangement joins TRBV11-2 to TRBJ2-3; 8 nucleotides line up with TRBD2. CDR1 is SGHAT, CDR2 FQNNGV, per germline. The junction had 10 bases not matched to a gene; V was cut back by 8 bases and J by 0 bases. The CDR3 is made up of 16 amino acids. Written as DNA, the CDR3 is TGTGCCAGCTGTAGGCGGGGGGACCCTAGCACAGATACGCAGTATTTT. This gives the protein CASCRRGDPSTDTQYF.

V is TRBV13 and J is TRBJ1-4, with a tentative D call TRBD1 (5 bases). Trimming stripped 2 bases from V and 8 bases from J, with 24 bases between. CDR3 size: 18 residues. CDR1 and CDR2 from the germline V gene are PRHDT and FYEKMQ (reference sequence). CDR3 loop: CASSLLGGGGRGREKLFF. The CDR3 DNA follows: TGTGCCAGCAGCTTATTGGGCGGCGGGGGACGAGGAAGGGAAAAACTGTTTTTT. The full variable domain, completed using reference TRBV13 and TRBJ1-4, is AAGVIQSPRHLIKEKRETATLKCYPIPRHDTVYWYQQGPGQDPQFLISFYEKMQSDKGSIPDRFSAQQFSDYHSELNMSSLELGDSALYFCASSLLGGGGRGREKLFFGSGTQLSVL.

This clone was found once. The gene calls are TRBV11-2 and TRBJ2-1; 7 nucleotides match TRBD1. The CDR3 is made up of 19 amino acids. Germline values: CDR1 SGHAT, CDR2 FQNNGV. After removal of 5 bases from V and 0 bases from J, the junction contained 16 bases not matched to a gene. Here the CDR3 reads CASSRIRPGQRSSYNEQFF. The CDR3, as DNA: TGTGCCAGCAGCCGTATTAGACCGGGACAGCGAAGCTCCTACAATGAGCAGTTCTTC. Supplemented by reference TRBV11-2 and TRBJ2-1, the full variable domain reads EAGVAQSPRYKIIEKRQSVAFWCNPISGHATLYWYQQILGQGPKLLIQFQNNGVVDDSQLPKDRFSAERLKGVDSTLKIQPAKLEDSAVYLCASSRIRPGQRSSYNEQFFGPGTRLTVL.

V is TRBV5-6 and J is TRBJ1-3; TRBD1 agrees at 10 bases. Looked up from germline, CDR1 is SGHDT and CDR2 is YYEEEE. Losses at the gene ends were 1 base for V and 3 bases for J; bases not matched to a gene: 7. CDR3 length: 17 amino acids. CDR3 loop: CASSLPQTGGFGNTIYF. The CDR3 DNA sequence: TGTGCCAGCAGCTTGCCCCAGACAGGGGGCTTTGGAAACACCATATATTTT.

The rearrangement joins TRBV4-3 to TRBJ2-7; 9 bases line up with TRBD2. Germline V CDR1 and CDR2: LGHNA, YSLEER. The CDR3 is 16 residues long. J lost 4 bases, V lost 0 bases, and 7 bases had no gene match. CDR3 residues: CASSQDFSGSFYEQYF. The CDR3 DNA is TGCGCCAGCAGCCAAGATTTTAGCGGGAGTTTTTACGAGCAGTACTTC.

This chain links TRBV11-2 with TRBJ2-7, with TRBD2 matching 7 bases. The CDR3 is made up of 16 amino acids. Germline CDR1 and CDR2: SGHAT and FQNNGV. The V and J ends lost 0 bases and 4 bases, in that order; junction bases with no gene match: 9. The DNA for the CDR3 is TGTGCCAGCAGCTTAGAGTTGGGCGGGAGTTTATACGAGCAGTACTTC. This gives the protein CASSLELGGSLYEQYF.

The chain carries TRBV7-2 and TRBJ1-1, with 9 bases identical to TRBD1. In germline, CDR1 is SGHTA, CDR2 FQGNSA. CDR3 length: 15 residues. V was clipped by 4 bases and J by 4 bases; unmatched bases: 7. CDR3 region: CASSYAGTGPTEAFF. CDR3 sequence (DNA): TGTGCCAGCAGCTATGCCGGGACAGGGCCCACTGAAGCTTTCTTT. Full variable domain (remainder filled in from reference TRBV7-2 and TRBJ1-1): GAGVSQSPSNKVTEKGKDVELRCDPISGHTALYWYRQSLGQGLEFLIYFQGNSAPDKSGLPSDRFSAERTGGSVSTLTIQRTQQEDSAVYLCASSYAGTGPTEAFFGQGTRLTVV.

The chain has TRBV7-6 and TRBJ2-7; no reliable D call. Germline V CDR1 and CDR2: SGHVS, FNYEAQ. The CDR3 loop spans 13 amino acids. V was shortened by 2 bases and J by 6 bases, with 11 bases between the two germline ends. CDR3 sequence (DNA): TGTGCCAGCAGCTTATCCCCCTCTCCCGAGCAGTACTTC. Encoded protein: CASSLSPSPEQYF.

This clone was found a few times. This chain connects TRBV15 to TRBJ2-4; D uncertain. CDR1 is LNHNV and CDR2 is YYDKDF in the germline V gene (reference sequence). The germline V and J ends were trimmed by 2 bases and 0 bases, with 5 bases remaining between them. This CDR3 has 14 residues. CDR3: CATSRPGAKNIQYF. The CDR3 bases are TGTGCCACCAGCAGACCGGGAGCCAAAAACATTCAGTACTTC.

The V gene is TRBV7-3, the J gene TRBJ2-2; possibly TRBD1 for D (6 bases). Trimming took 2 bases from V and 4 from J, leaving 14 bases between them. The germline V gene encodes CDR1 SGHTA and CDR2 FQGTGA. This CDR3 has 16 amino acids. CDR3 in amino acids: CASSLLNDRSTGELFF. The CDR3 nucleotides are TGTGCCAGCAGCTTATTGAATGACAGGAGCACCGGGGAGCTGTTTTTT.